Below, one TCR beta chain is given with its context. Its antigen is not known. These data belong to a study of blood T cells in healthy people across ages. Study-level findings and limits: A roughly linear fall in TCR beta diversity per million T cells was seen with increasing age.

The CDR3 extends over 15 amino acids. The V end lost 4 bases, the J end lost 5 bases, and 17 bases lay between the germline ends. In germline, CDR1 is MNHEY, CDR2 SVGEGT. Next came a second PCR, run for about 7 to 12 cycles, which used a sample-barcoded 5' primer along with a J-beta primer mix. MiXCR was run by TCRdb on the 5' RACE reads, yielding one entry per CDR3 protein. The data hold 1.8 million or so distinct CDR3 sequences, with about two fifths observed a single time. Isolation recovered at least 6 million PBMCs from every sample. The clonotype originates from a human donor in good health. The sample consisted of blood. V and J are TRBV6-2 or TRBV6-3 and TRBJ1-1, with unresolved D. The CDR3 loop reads CASSLGFSRGTEAFF. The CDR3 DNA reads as TGTGCCAGCAGTTTAGGTTTCTCGAGAGGGACTGAAGCTTTCTTT.